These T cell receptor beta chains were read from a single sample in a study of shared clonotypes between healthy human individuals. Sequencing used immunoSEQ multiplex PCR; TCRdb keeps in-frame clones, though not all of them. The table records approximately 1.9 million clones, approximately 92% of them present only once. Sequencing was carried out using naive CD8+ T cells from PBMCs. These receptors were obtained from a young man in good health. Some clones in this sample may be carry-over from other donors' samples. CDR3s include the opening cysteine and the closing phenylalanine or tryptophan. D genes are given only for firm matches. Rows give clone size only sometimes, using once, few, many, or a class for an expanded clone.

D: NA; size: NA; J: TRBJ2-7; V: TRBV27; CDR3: CASRRIGGSGNEQYF; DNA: TGTGCCAGTAGACGTATCGGCGGTTCAGGGAACGAGCAGTACTTC
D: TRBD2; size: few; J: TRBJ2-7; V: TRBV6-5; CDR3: CASSWGGRYEQYF; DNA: TGTGCCAGCAGTTGGGGGGGACGGTACGAGCAGTACTTC
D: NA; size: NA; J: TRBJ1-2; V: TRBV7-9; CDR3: CASSSGLGYGYTF; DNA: TGTGCCAGCAGCTCAGGACTAGGCTATGGCTACACCTTC
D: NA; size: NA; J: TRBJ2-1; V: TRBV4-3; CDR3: CASSRDVSSYNEQFF; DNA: TGCGCCAGCAGCCGGGACGTTAGCTCCTACAATGAGCAGTTCTTC
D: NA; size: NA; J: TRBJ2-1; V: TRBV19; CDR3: CASTPTHSGFYNEQFF; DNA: TGTGCCAGTACCCCGACCCACAGTGGTTTCTACAATGAGCAGTTCTTC
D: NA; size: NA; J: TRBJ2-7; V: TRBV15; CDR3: CATSTTRRLEQYF; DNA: TGTGCCACCAGTACGACACGAAGGCTCGAGCAGTACTTC
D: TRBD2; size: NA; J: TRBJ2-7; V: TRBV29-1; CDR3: CSVGGDSSREQYF; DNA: TGCAGCGTGGGGGGGGACTCTTCCCGCGAGCAGTACTTC
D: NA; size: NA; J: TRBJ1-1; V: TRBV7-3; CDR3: CASTPRGRHREENTEAFF; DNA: TGTGCCAGCACCCCCCGCGGCAGGCACCGGGAGGAGAACACTGAAGCTTTCTTT
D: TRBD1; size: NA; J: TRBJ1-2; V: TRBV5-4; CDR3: CASQPLHGQGTPSNYGYTF; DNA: TGTGCCAGCCAACCACTACACGGACAGGGGACACCCTCTAACTATGGCTACACCTTC
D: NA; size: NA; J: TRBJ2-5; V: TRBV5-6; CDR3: CASSLVPDRETQYF; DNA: TGTGCCAGCAGCTTGGTGCCCGATAGGGAGACCCAGTACTTC
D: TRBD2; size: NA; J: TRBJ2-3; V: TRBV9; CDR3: CASSPQGHTSGLTDTQYF; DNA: TGTGCCAGCAGCCCCCAGGGGCATACTAGCGGGCTCACAGATACGCAGTATTTT
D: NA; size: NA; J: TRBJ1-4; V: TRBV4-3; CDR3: CASSLLFAGASEKLFF; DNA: TGCGCCAGCAGCCTTCTATTTGCAGGGGCGTCCGAAAAACTGTTTTTT
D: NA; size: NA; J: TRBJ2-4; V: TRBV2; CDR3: CASSDRDTYGNIQYF; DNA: TGTGCCAGCAGTGATCGGGACACTTATGGAAACATTCAGTACTTC
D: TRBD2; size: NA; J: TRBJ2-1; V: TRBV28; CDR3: CASSFPSSGTWNEQFF; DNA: TGTGCCAGCAGTTTCCCTAGTAGCGGGACTTGGAATGAGCAGTTCTTC
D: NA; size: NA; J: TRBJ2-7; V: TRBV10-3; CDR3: CAIRVGNEQYF; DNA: TGTGCCATCAGGGTAGGGAACGAGCAGTACTTC
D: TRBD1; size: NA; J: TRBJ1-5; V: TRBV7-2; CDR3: CASSLDRGSNQPQHF; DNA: TGTGCCAGCAGCCTTGACAGGGGTAGCAATCAGCCCCAGCATTTT
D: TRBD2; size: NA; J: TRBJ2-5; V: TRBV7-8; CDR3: CASSLERGAQETQYF; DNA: TGTGCCAGCAGCTTAGAGCGGGGTGCTCAAGAGACCCAGTACTTC
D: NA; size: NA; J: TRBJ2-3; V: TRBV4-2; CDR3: CASSQEVKGQFIDTQYF; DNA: TGTGCCAGCAGCCAAGAGGTTAAGGGGCAGTTTATAGATACGCAGTATTTT
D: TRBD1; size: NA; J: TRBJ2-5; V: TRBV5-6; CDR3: CASSSGTGQETQYF; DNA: TGTGCCAGCAGCTCCGGGACAGGACAAGAGACCCAGTACTTC
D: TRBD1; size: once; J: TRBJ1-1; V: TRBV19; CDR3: CASRPDSRTGVGAFF; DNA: TGTGCCAGTAGACCGGACAGTAGAACAGGGGTTGGAGCTTTCTTT
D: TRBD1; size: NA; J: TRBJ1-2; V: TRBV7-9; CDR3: CASSNRTGTTF; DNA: TGTGCCAGCAGCAACCGGACAGGGACAACCTTC
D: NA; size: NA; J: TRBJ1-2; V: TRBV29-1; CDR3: CSVPKQGGITDGYTF; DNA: TGCAGCGTCCCCAAACAGGGAGGAATAACGGATGGCTACACCTTC
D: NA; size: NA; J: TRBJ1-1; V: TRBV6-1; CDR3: CASSAGLRYMNTEAFF; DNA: TGTGCCAGCAGTGCCGGCCTTCGTTACATGAACACTGAAGCTTTCTTT
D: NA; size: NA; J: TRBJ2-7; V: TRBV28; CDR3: CASSLSQVDEQYF; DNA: TGTGCCAGCAGTTTAAGTCAAGTCGACGAGCAGTACTTC
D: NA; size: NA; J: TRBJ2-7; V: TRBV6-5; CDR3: CASSYSEGRTYEQYF; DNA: TGTGCCAGCAGTTACTCGGAGGGACGAACCTACGAGCAGTACTTC
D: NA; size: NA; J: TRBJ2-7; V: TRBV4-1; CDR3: CASSHHRDIQSLYEQYF; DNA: TGCGCCAGCAGCCATCACCGGGACATTCAATCTCTCTACGAGCAGTACTTC
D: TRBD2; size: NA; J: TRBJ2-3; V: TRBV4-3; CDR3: CASSQDPPPSGSPGTDTQYF; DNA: TGCGCCAGCAGCCAAGATCCCCCCCCTAGCGGGAGTCCTGGCACAGATACGCAGTATTTT
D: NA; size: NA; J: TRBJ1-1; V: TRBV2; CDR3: CASGPGHPNTEAFF; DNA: TGTGCCAGCGGACCGGGACACCCGAACACTGAAGCTTTCTTT
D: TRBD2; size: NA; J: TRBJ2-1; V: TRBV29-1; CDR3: CSVLVAGEPFF; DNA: TGCAGCGTGTTGGTAGCGGGAGAGCCGTTCTTC
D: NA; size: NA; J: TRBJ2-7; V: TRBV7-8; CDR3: CASSLVRRTSSYEQYF; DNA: TGTGCCAGCAGCTTAGTTAGGCGGACCTCCTCCTACGAGCAGTACTTC
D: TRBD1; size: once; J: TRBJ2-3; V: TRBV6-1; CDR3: CASSAGQGRDTQYF; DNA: TGTGCCAGCAGTGCGGGACAGGGGAGAGATACGCAGTATTTT
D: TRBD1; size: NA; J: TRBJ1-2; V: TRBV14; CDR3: CASSLLRDSGGYTF; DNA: TGTGCCAGCAGCCTACTCCGGGACAGTGGAGGCTACACCTTC
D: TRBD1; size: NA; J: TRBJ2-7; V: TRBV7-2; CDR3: CASSLFLDRTYEQYF; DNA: TGTGCCAGCAGCTTATTTTTGGACAGGACCTACGAGCAGTACTTC
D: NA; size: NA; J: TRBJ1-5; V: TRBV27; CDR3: CASSPHNQPQHF; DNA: TGTGCCAGCAGTCCCCACAATCAGCCCCAGCATTTT
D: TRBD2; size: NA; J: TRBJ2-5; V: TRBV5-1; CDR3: CASSEGTSGNRETQYF; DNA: TGCGCCAGCAGCGAAGGGACTAGCGGGAACAGAGAGACCCAGTACTTC
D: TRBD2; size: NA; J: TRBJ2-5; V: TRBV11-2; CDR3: CASSLSYGRQETQYF; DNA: TGTGCCAGCAGCTTATCTTACGGGAGGCAAGAGACCCAGTACTTC
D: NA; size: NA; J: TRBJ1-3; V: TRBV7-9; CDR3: CASSPPPTGHSGNTIYF; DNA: TGTGCCAGCAGCCCCCCCCCGACAGGACACTCTGGAAACACCATATATTTT
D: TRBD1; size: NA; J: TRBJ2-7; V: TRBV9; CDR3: CASSGTTGVHLYEQYF; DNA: TGTGCCAGCAGCGGAACTACAGGGGTCCACCTCTACGAGCAGTACTTC
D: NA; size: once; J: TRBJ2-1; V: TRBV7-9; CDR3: CASSRSHNEQFF; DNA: TGTGCCAGCAGCCGGTCCCACAATGAGCAGTTCTTC
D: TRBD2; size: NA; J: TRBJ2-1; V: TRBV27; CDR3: CASSSAPGRSSYNEQFF; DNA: TGTGCCAGCAGTTCCGCACCCGGGAGGAGCTCCTACAATGAGCAGTTCTTC
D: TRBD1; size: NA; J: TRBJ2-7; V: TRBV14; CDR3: CASSKVGTASRYEQYF; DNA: TGTGCCAGCAGTAAGGTGGGGACAGCTAGCCGTTACGAGCAGTACTTC
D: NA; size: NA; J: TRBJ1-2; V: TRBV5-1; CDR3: CASILRAGDLGGYTF; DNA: TGCGCCAGCATACTTAGGGCAGGGGATTTGGGCGGCTACACCTTC
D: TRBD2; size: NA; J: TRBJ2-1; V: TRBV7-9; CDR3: CASSFRLAGGGNEQFF; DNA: TGTGCCAGCAGCTTCAGACTAGCGGGAGGGGGCAATGAGCAGTTCTTC